What follows are 32 T cell receptor beta chains derived from one specimen sequenced in a study of identical twins. Each CDR3 protein is one row after TCRdb ran MiXCR on the 5' RACE reads. The data show more than 400,000 distinct CDR3 sequences, over 12% seen once. The same sample was also studied in work on yellow fever vaccine responses in identical twins.

The sequencing sample was made of CD4+ T cells sorted from blood. Receptors originate from a woman aged 18-29 years in good health.

This clonotype was counted ten times or more. This sequence joins TRBV3-1 and TRBJ2-5, with 11 nucleotides matching TRBD1. CDR1 and CDR2 (germline): LGHDT, YNNKEL (reference sequence). Trimming removed 0 bases from V and 9 bases from J; junction bases left unmatched: 9. This CDR3 has 16 residues. The CDR3 bases are TGTGCCAGCAGCCAAGAAGGGACAGGGGGGGCAGGGGCCCAGTACTTC. Translating it yields CASSQEGTGGAGAQYF.

V and J are TRBV5-1 and TRBJ2-1; 11 nucleotides align to TRBD2. Looked up from germline, CDR1 is SGHRS and CDR2 is YFSETQ. The J segment lost 8 bases and the V segment lost 0 bases, leaving 4 bases of the junction unmatched. This CDR3 comprises 15 residues. This CDR3 reads CASSLELAGVYEQFF. Here the CDR3 DNA reads TGCGCCAGCAGCTTGGAACTAGCGGGAGTCTATGAGCAGTTCTTC.

V is TRBV5-1 and J is TRBJ2-7; 10 positions agree with TRBD2. The germline CDR1 and CDR2 sequences are SGHRS and YFSETQ. The CDR3 covers 19 residues. Losses at the gene ends were 4 bases for V and 2 bases for J; bases not matched to a gene: 18. In DNA form, the CDR3 reads TGCGCCAGCAGCACAGGACCTAGCGGGAGTTGGACAAGTCCCTACGAGCAGTACTTC. Amino acids: CASSTGPSGSWTSPYEQYF.

This clonotype was observed a handful of times. The rearrangement joins TRBV20-1 to TRBJ2-1, with 8 bases that match TRBD1. Germline assignment: CDR1 DFQATT and CDR2 SNEGSKA (reference sequence). The trim removed 2 bases at V and 4 bases at J, leaving 7 bases unmatched. The CDR3 runs to 15 residues. The DNA for the CDR3 is TGCAGTGCTAGAAACACAGGGGGGAGGTACAATGAGCAGTTCTTC. Translating gives CSARNTGGRYNEQFF.

This clonotype occurred a few times. This CDR3 reads CASSFAQNQPQHF. In DNA, the CDR3 is TGTGCCAGCAGCTTTGCACAGAATCAGCCCCAGCATTTT. The chain uses TRBV11-2 and TRBJ1-5, with D uncertain. V lost 3 bases, J lost 4 bases, and 7 bases lay in between. The CDR3 loop spans 13 amino acids. The germline gives CDR1 SGHAT, CDR2 FQNNGV.

This chain joins TRBV20-1 and TRBJ2-4; no clear D gene. Germline V gives CDR1 DFQATT, CDR2 SNEGSKA (reference sequence). This CDR3 contains 14 residues. V lost 4 bases, J lost 0 bases, and 10 bases lay in between. The DNA for the CDR3 is TGCAGTGCTAAGCAAGACTTAGCCAAAAACATTCAGTACTTC. Translated: CSAKQDLAKNIQYF.

This clonotype occurred a few times. The V gene is TRBV5-1, the J gene TRBJ2-5; D call uncertain. Per germline, CDR1 SGHRS and CDR2 YFSETQ. This CDR3 is built from 13 residues. The V and J ends lost 0 bases and 4 bases respectively, with 7 bases between them. The CDR3 sequence is CASSLDGRETQYF. The DNA of the CDR3 is TGCGCCAGCAGCTTGGATGGCAGAGAGACCCAGTACTTC.

V and J are TRBV3-1 and TRBJ2-7; D possibly corresponds to TRBD2 (5 bases). Germline V CDR1 and CDR2: LGHDT, YNNKEL (reference sequence). The length of the CDR3 is 13 residues. The V end was cut by 3 bases, the J end by 11 bases, with 17 bases between. DNA for the CDR3: TGTGCCAGCAGCCACAAGTTAGGCAGCGGAAAGTACTTC. Protein product: CASSHKLGSGKYF.

A few counts support this clonotype. The chain joins TRBV20-1 to TRBJ2-3; 7 bases fit TRBD2. This CDR3 comprises 13 residues. V gave up 6 bases and J gave up 6 bases; unmatched junction bases: 9. In germline, CDR1 is DFQATT, CDR2 SNEGSKA (reference sequence). CDR3 sequence reads: CSARLAPGDTQYF. CDR3 DNA sequence: TGCAGTGCCAGACTAGCCCCAGGGGATACGCAGTATTTT.

This clonotype was counted only a few times. The chain joins TRBV18 to TRBJ2-7, with D possibly TRBD2 on 6 matching bases. The CDR3 is made up of 15 amino acids. Germline loops: CDR1 KGHSH, CDR2 LQKENI. Trimming left V 2 bases short and J 5 bases short, with 16 bases between. Here the CDR3 DNA reads TGTGCCAGCTCACCAGGCGCCGGGGGTCGGGACGAGCAGTACGTC. This translates into CASSPGAGGRDEQYV.

The V and J genes are TRBV20-1 and TRBJ2-7; a weak D match, TRBD2 (5 bases). Trimming cost V 4 bases and J 6 bases, with 22 bases left between them. This CDR3 is built from 15 residues. The V gene's germline CDR1 is DFQATT and CDR2 SNEGSKA (reference sequence). CDR3 sequence reads: CSATGLGFKSVEQYV. The DNA for the CDR3 is TGCAGTGCTACGGGGTTGGGTTTTAAGTCGGTCGAGCAGTACGTC.

DNA for the CDR3: TGTGCCAGCAGCCCCTCTTCCGATGGGACAGGGTTCTACGAGCAGTACTTC. As protein: CASSPSSDGTGFYEQYF. The genes are TRBV7-9 and TRBJ2-7; 9 bases are shared with TRBD1. The CDR3 has 17 residues. V lost 5 bases to trimming and J lost 3 bases; unmatched junction nucleotides: 14. The germline V gene has CDR1 SEHNR and CDR2 FQNEAQ (reference sequence).

This chain joins TRBV7-2 and TRBJ2-2, with D uncertain. This CDR3 spans 15 amino acids. Trimming took off 6 bases at V and 3 bases at J, with 14 bases between the two ends. Per the germline V gene, CDR1 is SGHTA and CDR2 is FQGNSA. Here the CDR3 reads CASRAPGGYTGELFF. The CDR3 coding sequence is TGTGCCAGCAGGGCTCCGGGCGGTTACACCGGGGAGCTGTTTTTT.

This clonotype was counted a few times. The CDR3 DNA follows: TGTGCCAGCAGGGACAGGGCTGTAACTAATGAAAAACTGTTTTTT. Translated, it gives CASRDRAVTNEKLFF. The chain employs TRBV6-1 and TRBJ1-4; TRBD1 matches 8 bases. Germline CDR1 reads MNHNS; CDR2 reads SASEGT. This CDR3 is 15 amino acids long. Trimming removed 6 bases from V and 1 base from J; junction bases left unmatched: 4.

The chain is built from TRBV20-1 and TRBJ2-2, with D perhaps matching TRBD1 or TRBD2 (6 bases each). Trimming shortened V by 3 bases and J by 9 bases, and 11 bases separated the two germline ends. CDR1 is DFQATT, CDR2 SNEGSKA, per germline (reference sequence). This CDR3 is 12 amino acids long. The CDR3 sequence is CSASDRGRELFF. CDR3 nucleotides: TGCAGTGCTAGTGACCGGGGGCGGGAGCTGTTTTTT.

This clonotype was picked up a small number of times. V usage is TRBV29-1 and J usage is TRBJ2-2, with a tentative D call TRBD2 (5 bases). The CDR3 contains 13 residues. From germline, CDR1 is SQVTM and CDR2 ANQGSEA. Trimming shortened V by 4 bases and J by 5 bases, and 11 bases separated the two germline ends. The CDR3 DNA sequence: TGCAGCGTTGCGCAGCGGATGACCGGGGAGCTGTTTTTT. This translates into CSVAQRMTGELFF.

This clonotype turned up a few times. The gene calls are TRBV5-1 and TRBJ2-3, with unresolved D. The CDR3 is 15 residues long. Germline CDR1 is SGHRS and CDR2 is YFSETQ. Trimming stripped 0 bases from V and 2 bases from J, with 10 bases between. The DNA for the CDR3 is TGCGCCAGCAGCTTGGCTCCGGACCACACAGATACGCAGTATTTT. Its translation is CASSLAPDHTDTQYF.

With regard to this clonotype: This may arise from a read error, as a much more abundant clone is one base away. J is TRBJ2-7 and V is TRBV7-9; no clear D gene. The CDR3 covers 13 residues. In germline, CDR1 is SEHNR, CDR2 FQNEAQ (reference sequence). The CDR3 spells CASILRHHYEQYF. The CDR3, as DNA: TGTGCCAGCATCTTACGACACCACTACGAGCAGTACTTC.

There are a few counts of this clonotype. V gene TRBV24-1 combines with J gene TRBJ2-1; 12 bases agree with TRBD1. Trimming removed 5 bases from V and 8 bases from J; junction bases left unmatched: 12. Germline-derived CDR1 and CDR2 are KGHDR and SFDVKD. The CDR3 loop spans 17 amino acids. CDR3 nucleotide sequence: TGTGCCACCAGTGCCACTCTCAGGGACAGGGGGCAACATGAGCAGTTCTTC. Its protein product is CATSATLRDRGQHEQFF.

This chain links TRBV5-1 with TRBJ2-3; no clear D. V was clipped by 1 base and J by 2 bases, with 11 bases between them. CDR1 and CDR2 (germline): SGHRS, YFSETQ. The CDR3 length is 15 residues. This CDR3 reads CASSLPLVDTDTQYF. The CDR3 DNA is TGCGCCAGCAGCTTGCCCCTTGTTGACACAGATACGCAGTATTTT.

This rearrangement joins TRBV12-3 or TRBV12-4 to TRBJ2-2, with 7 bases identical to TRBD1. The CDR3 spans 17 residues. V was pared by 2 bases and J by 4 bases, with 10 bases of the junction left unmatched. The CDR3 nucleotides read TGTGCCAGCAGTTTACACACAGGGGCCCGAGGCACCGGGGAGCTGTTTTTT. Protein sequence: CASSLHTGARGTGELFF.

This chain links TRBV12-5 with TRBJ1-2; D ambiguous. In germline, CDR1 is LGHNT, CDR2 FRNRAP. This CDR3 has 12 amino acids. V lost 5 bases and J 2 bases, leaving 6 bases between the germline ends. The CDR3 region has the DNA TGTGCTAGTGGTATAGAGAACTATGGCTACACCTTC. Translated, it gives CASGIENYGYTF.

This clonotype has only a few counts. The chain uses TRBV6-1 and TRBJ1-3; D unresolved. CDR3 length: 14 amino acids. Trimming pared 6 bases from V and 0 bases from J, leaving 9 bases between. CDR1 MNHNS and CDR2 SASEGT come from the germline V gene. CDR3 bases: TGTGCCAGCAGAAATTCCTTCTCTGGAAACACCATATATTTT. Its protein is CASRNSFSGNTIYF.

This clonotype has more than one count but fewer than ten. The chain is built from TRBV20-1 and TRBJ1-2; D remains unclear. Germline V CDR1 and CDR2: DFQATT, SNEGSKA (reference sequence). V lost 3 bases and J lost 3, with 8 bases in between. The CDR3 is made up of 12 amino acids. This chain's CDR3 is CSARSPHYGYTF. Written as DNA, the CDR3 is TGCAGTGCTAGGTCCCCCCACTATGGCTACACCTTC.

The chain recombines TRBV19 with TRBJ2-7, with D possibly being TRBD1 (6 bases). V shed 8 bases and J shed 0 bases, with 14 bases lying between them. Germline V gene sequence: CDR1 LNHDA, CDR2 SQIVND (reference sequence). This CDR3 is 14 amino acids long. Here the CDR3 DNA reads TGTGCCAGTTTTAGGGGGAGAAGCTCCTACGAGCAGTACGTC. This sequence encodes CASFRGRSSYEQYV.

V usage is TRBV7-2 and J usage is TRBJ1-4; D gene uncertain. CDR3 size: 17 residues. V lost 5 bases and J 0 bases, leaving 16 bases between the germline ends. The germline CDR1 and CDR2 sequences are SGHTA and FQGNSA. CDR3 region: CASSLVALPATNEKLFF. The DNA for the CDR3 is TGTGCCAGCAGCCTGGTAGCCTTACCCGCAACTAATGAAAAACTGTTTTTT.

This clonotype was seen repeatedly, ten times or more. This rearrangement joins TRBV28 to TRBJ2-7; 11 bases are shared with TRBD1. This CDR3 region has 14 residues. The germline gives CDR1 MDHEN, CDR2 SYDVKM. With 5 bases clipped from V and 6 bases from J, the junction kept 6 bases outside the gene matches. CDR3 nucleotide sequence: TGTGCCAGCAGTCTGGGGGACAGGGGGTCCGAGCAGTACGTC. Amino acid sequence: CASSLGDRGSEQYV.

V is TRBV6-1 and J is TRBJ1-3; D gene unclear. CDR3 length: 15 residues. V lost 4 bases and J lost 0, with 10 bases in between. Germline lookup yields CDR1 MNHNS and CDR2 SASEGT. The CDR3 loop reads CASSAGSYSGNTIYF. Here the CDR3 DNA reads TGTGCCAGCAGTGCCGGGTCGTACTCTGGAAACACCATATATTTT.

This clonotype has only a few counts. The chain has TRBV15 and TRBJ2-3; D not certain. The germline V gene has CDR1 LNHNV and CDR2 YYDKDF (reference sequence). Trimming left V 0 bases short and J 6 bases short, with 10 bases between. The CDR3 totals 14 residues. CDR3 loop: CATSREGIEDTQYF. The CDR3 DNA is TGTGCCACCAGCAGAGAGGGTATTGAGGATACGCAGTATTTT.

This clonotype was detected ten times or more. This rearrangement joins TRBV5-1 to TRBJ1-5; D perhaps matches TRBD1 (5 bases). V gave up 1 base and J gave up 0 bases, with 14 bases separating them. CDR1 and CDR2 from the germline V gene are SGHRS and YFSETQ. CDR3 length equals 17 residues. DNA for the CDR3: TGCGCCAGCAGCTTGCCGGGGGTCGATAATAGCAATCAGCCCCAGCATTTT. Amino acids: CASSLPGVDNSNQPQHF.

The J gene is TRBJ2-3, the V gene TRBV11-2; TRBD1 aligns across 9 bases. The CDR3 loop spans 18 amino acids. Germline V gene data show CDR1 as SGHAT and CDR2 as FQNNGV. Losses at the gene ends were 2 bases for V and 1 base for J; bases not matched to a gene: 10. The CDR3 DNA reads TGTGCCAGCAGCTTAAGGGCCGGAGGGGACAGGGGCACAGATACGCAGTATTTT. This encodes CASSLRAGGDRGTDTQYF.

The V and J genes are TRBV11-2 and TRBJ2-7; no clear D. CDR1 is SGHAT and CDR2 is FQNNGV in the germline V gene. The CDR3 is made up of 12 amino acids. Trimming stripped 4 bases from V and 4 bases from J, with 8 bases between. CDR3 DNA: TGTGCCAGCAGCTCCCCCCCTTACGAGCAGTACTTC. Encoded protein: CASSSPPYEQYF.